The 5 T cell receptor beta chains below all came from one sample that was sequenced in a study of cytomegalovirus exposure and HLA in healthy donors. Both 60 Vbeta primers and 13 Jbeta primers went into the PCR. This table comes from immunoSEQ multiplex PCR, and its TCRdb copy is limited to in-frame clones, with some not included. The top ten hold around 4.2% of the sample, which has about 300,000 clones, about nine tenths seen once. Material for sequencing was PBMCs. The receptors derive from a man between 35 and 55 years old in good health and CMV-seropositive.

The chain has TRBV9 and TRBJ2-5, with 8 bases that match TRBD2. Germline loops: CDR1 SGDLS, CDR2 YYNGEE. The trim removed 0 bases at V and 4 bases at J, leaving 5 bases unmatched. The CDR3 length is 15 residues. Written as DNA, the CDR3 is TGTGCCAGCAGCGTAGGGGGACTAGAGGGAGAGACCCAGTACTTC. This sequence encodes CASSVGGLEGETQYF.

V gene TRBV7-8 combines with J gene TRBJ2-2, with 9 bases lining up with TRBD1. CDR3 length equals 20 residues. The junction had 16 bases not matched to a gene; V was cut back by 4 bases and J by 1 base. The germline gives CDR1 SGHVS, CDR2 FQNEAQ. The CDR3 loop reads CASSSRRLGPGQGNTGELFF. The CDR3 DNA is TGTGCCAGCAGCTCCCGACGACTAGGTCCGGGACAGGGGAACACCGGGGAGCTGTTTTTT.

The table lists this clone with a few counts. The chain couples TRBV27 to TRBJ2-3, with D possibly matching TRBD1 (5 bases). This CDR3 comprises 13 residues. Between the trimmed V and J ends, which lost 2 bases and 5 bases, there was a span of 8 bases. CDR1 MNHEY and CDR2 SMNVEV come from the germline V gene (reference sequence). The CDR3 region has the DNA TGTGCCAGCAGTTTACCAGGGTTAGATACGCAGTATTTT. This translates into CASSLPGLDTQYF.

V usage is TRBV7-9 and J usage is TRBJ2-1; a weak D match, TRBD2 (6 bases). The CDR3 length is 18 residues. Germline V gene sequence: CDR1 SEHNR, CDR2 FQNEAQ (reference sequence). V lost 5 bases, J lost 4 bases, and 24 bases lay in between. The CDR3 coding sequence is TGTGCCAGCAGCCCATCAGTCCCGGCGCGGGACCAATACAATGAGCAGTTCTTC. Translated: CASSPSVPARDQYNEQFF.

The V and J genes are TRBV5-1 and TRBJ2-7; 7 nucleotides match TRBD1. This CDR3 comprises 13 residues. The V gene's germline CDR1 is SGHRS and CDR2 YFSETQ. The V segment lost 4 bases and the J segment 2 bases; nucleotides outside the gene matches: 3. CDR3 sequence: CASSQTGPYEQYF. CDR3 DNA sequence: TGCGCCAGCAGCCAGACAGGGCCCTACGAGCAGTACTTC. Complete variable domain (other parts from reference TRBV5-1 and TRBJ2-7): KAGVTQTPRYLIKTRGQQVTLSCSPISGHRSVSWYQQTPGQGLQFLFEYFSETQRNKGNFPGRFSGRQFSNSRSEMNVSTLELGDSALYLCASSQTGPYEQYFGPGTRLTVT.